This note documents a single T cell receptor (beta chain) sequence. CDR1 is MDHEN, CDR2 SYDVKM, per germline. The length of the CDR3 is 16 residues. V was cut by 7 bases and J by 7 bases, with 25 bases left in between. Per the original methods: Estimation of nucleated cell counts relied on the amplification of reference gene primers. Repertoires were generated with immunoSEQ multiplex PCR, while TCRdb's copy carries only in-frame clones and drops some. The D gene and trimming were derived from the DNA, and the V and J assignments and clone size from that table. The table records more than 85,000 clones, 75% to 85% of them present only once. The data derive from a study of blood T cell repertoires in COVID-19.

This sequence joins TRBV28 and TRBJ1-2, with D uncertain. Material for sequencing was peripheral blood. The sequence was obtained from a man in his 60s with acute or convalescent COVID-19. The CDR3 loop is CASTQKSLGSGSGYTF. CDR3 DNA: TGTGCCAGCACACAAAAAAGTCTGGGTTCTGGGAGTGGCTACACCTTC.